The clone carrying this T cell receptor (beta chain) was found a few times. The target antigen is unknown. MiXCR was run by TCRdb on the 5' RACE reads, yielding one entry per CDR3 protein. The data contain hundreds of thousands of distinct CDR3 sequences, approximately 6.1% of them singletons. The sample originates from a study of identical twins. This CDR3 has 13 residues. Losses at the gene ends were 4 bases for V and 7 bases for J; bases not matched to a gene: 5. Germline V gene data show CDR1 as SGHDN and CDR2 as FVKESK. Study observations and caveats: Not following the same donors, the study drew its conclusions from cross-sectional statistical analysis.

The chain has TRBV14 and TRBJ2-7, with TRBD1 matching 9 bases. This receptor was identified in a man between 18 and 29 years old in good health. Sequenced sample: naive T cells sorted from blood. The CDR3 is CASSPWTGEEQYF. The CDR3 DNA sequence: TGTGCCAGCAGCCCATGGACAGGGGAAGAGCAGTACTTC.